This T cell receptor (beta chain) comes out of a study of shared clonotypes between healthy human individuals. Findings and limits, study-wide: Shared across four donors were roughly 5.3% of the naive CD4 clonotypes.

TCRdb's table, derived via immunoSEQ multiplex PCR, lists solely in-frame clones and lacks some. The sample lists under 1,100,000 clones; 78% were seen once. Trimming removed 5 bases at V and 11 bases at J, with 10 bases between. The length of the CDR3 is 11 residues. Germline CDR1 reads MNHNS; CDR2 reads SASEGT. With respect to this clone: Antigen specificity is unknown.

The receptor's source is a man younger than 35 in good health. Some clones in this sample may be carry-over from other donors' samples. The chain combines TRBV6-1 with TRBJ2-1, with D hard to call. The specimen was memory CD4+ T cells from PBMCs. This sample's subset: CD45RA-negative fraction. The CDR3 loop is CASSQDEKQFF. The CDR3 DNA sequence: TGTGCCAGCAGTCAGGACGAAAAGCAGTTCTTC.